This TCR beta chain was captured by sequencing in a study of cytomegalovirus exposure and HLA in healthy donors. For the study at large: Out of 150 million to 200 million T cells, an earlier analysis found 117 million unique TCR beta sequences in total. Study-level findings and limits: Based on reports, TCR beta sequences accurately predicted HLA-A and HLA-B alleles for most subjects.

The CDR3 has 14 residues. Between the trimmed V and J ends, which lost 4 bases and 2 bases, there was a span of 11 bases. CDR1 is SGHRS and CDR2 is YFSETQ in the germline V gene. Amplification used 60 Vbeta primers and 13 Jbeta primers. Libraries were prepared by immunoSEQ multiplex PCR; TCRdb keeps only in-frame clonotypes and omits some of them. The table includes 150,000 or so clones, approximately 74% detected once. Although they were nominally healthy when sampled, donors likely had unrecorded immune exposures. Points on this clone: The antigen is undetermined.

The receptor comes from a man between 18 and 29 years old in good health and CMV-seropositive. The chain joins TRBV5-1 to TRBJ2-3, with D tentatively TRBD2 (6 bases). The source material was PBMCs. The CDR3 reads CASSPRGNTDTQYF. CDR3 bases: TGCGCCAGCAGCCCCCGGGGGAACACAGATACGCAGTATTTT. The full variable domain, with the rest looked up from reference TRBV5-1 and TRBJ2-3, is KAGVTQTPRYLIKTRGQQVTLSCSPISGHRSVSWYQQTPGQGLQFLFEYFSETQRNKGNFPGRFSGRQFSNSRSEMNVSTLELGDSALYLCASSPRGNTDTQYFGPGTRLTVL.